Below, 18 T cell receptor beta chains from the same sample are listed, as sequenced in a study of vaccination and CD4 T cells after COVID-19. Which antigens these TCRs recognize remains unknown. The Oncomine TCR Beta short-read assay was what sequenced the DNA obtained from cultured CD4+ T cells. TCRdb passed the PCR reads through MiXCR, listing each CDR3 protein once. The sample includes 3,500 to 5,000 distinct CDR3 sequences, 50% to 65% of them seen just once. Treatment noted: approximately nine-day PBMC culture with coronavirus spike peptide pools or control peptides (ViraFEST assay). Samples of CD4+ T cells were obtained from the unexposed donor before the COVID-19 pandemic (2011-2018). The sample consisted of CD4+ T cells from blood, cultured in vitro. Receptors originate from a human donor in good health.

This chain joins TRBV5-1 and TRBJ1-5; D is undetermined. V was shortened by 0 bases and J by 0 bases, with 1 base between the two germline ends. This CDR3 spans 13 amino acids. CDR1 SGHRS and CDR2 YFSETQ come from the germline V gene. CDR3 bases: TGCGCCAGCAGCTTGGGTAGCAATCAGCCCCAGCATTTT. Amino acids: CASSLGSNQPQHF.

The chain carries TRBV7-2 and TRBJ1-2; no clear D gene. Germline loops: CDR1 SGHTA, CDR2 FQGNSA. Trimming stripped 5 bases from V and 11 bases from J, with 24 bases between. The CDR3 runs to 15 residues. The CDR3 sequence is CASSHRSEGTRQYTF. As DNA, the CDR3 is TGTGCCAGCAGCCACCGCTCGGAGGGAACGCGACAATACACCTTC.

This clonotype was picked up a small number of times. V and J are TRBV6-2 or TRBV6-3 and TRBJ2-7, with D possibly being TRBD1 (5 bases). Germline V gene sequence: CDR1 MNHEY, CDR2 SVGEGT. The CDR3 contains 14 residues. Trimming removed 2 bases at V and 6 bases at J, with 14 bases between. The CDR3 DNA follows: TGTGCCAGCAGTTACAATATAAGGGGTGGCGAGCAGTACTTC. Protein sequence: CASSYNIRGGEQYF.

The V gene is TRBV5-4, the J gene TRBJ2-5, with D possibly matching TRBD1 (5 bases). Germline V CDR1 and CDR2: SGHNT, YYREEE (reference sequence). Between the trimmed V and J ends, which lost 2 bases and 2 bases, there was a span of 10 bases. This CDR3 has 14 residues. The CDR3 loop reads CASSFPTEQETQYF. DNA for the CDR3: TGTGCCAGCAGCTTTCCGACAGAACAAGAGACCCAGTACTTC.

The rearrangement joins TRBV5-4 to TRBJ1-6; TRBD1 agrees at 7 bases. The V gene end was trimmed by 7 bases and the J gene end by 4 bases; junction bases not matched to a gene: 5. The germline V gene has CDR1 SGHNT and CDR2 YYREEE (reference sequence). The CDR3 runs 14 residues. CDR3 amino acids: CASRGGGYNSPLHF. The CDR3 region has the DNA TGTGCCAGCCGAGGGGGCGGATATAATTCACCCCTCCACTTT.

This clonotype was observed a few times. The CDR3 DNA reads TGCAGTGCTAGCGATGGGTTCAGGGGGCAAGGGGCCAACGTCCTGACTTTC. It encodes CSASDGFRGQGANVLTF. This rearrangement joins TRBV20-1 to TRBJ2-6; TRBD1 matches 8 bases. CDR3 length: 17 amino acids. Germline V CDR1 and CDR2: DFQATT, SNEGSKA (reference sequence). Unmatched junction bases numbered 11, after V lost 3 bases and J lost 4 bases.

The V call is TRBV5-1, the J call TRBJ1-1; D perhaps matches TRBD1 (6 bases). Germline loops: CDR1 SGHRS, CDR2 YFSETQ. CDR3 length: 16 residues. V lost 4 bases to trimming and J lost 4 bases, with 20 bases between them. In nucleotides, the CDR3 is TGCGCCAGCAGCCCTGAACCCGGGACAAGCGGCACTGAAGCTTTCTTT. Translation: CASSPEPGTSGTEAFF.

This clonotype was detected once. V is TRBV5-1 and J is TRBJ2-5, with D possibly matching TRBD1 (6 bases). CDR1 is SGHRS, CDR2 YFSETQ, per germline. The CDR3 totals 16 residues. Trimming removed 6 bases from V and 2 bases from J, with 20 bases in between. Here the CDR3 reads CASKLATGEQQETQYF. The CDR3 region has the DNA TGCGCCAGCAAGTTGGCGACAGGAGAACAACAAGAGACCCAGTACTTC.

The CDR3 is CSARGGAGQPQHF. CDR3 in DNA: TGCAGTGCTAGAGGAGGGGCGGGTCAGCCCCAGCATTTT. V gene TRBV20-1 combines with J gene TRBJ1-5; D may be TRBD1 (5 bases). The CDR3 covers 13 residues. Trimming removed 1 base at V and 6 bases at J, with 10 bases between. CDR1 and CDR2 from the germline V gene are DFQATT and SNEGSKA (reference sequence).

This clonotype was detected a few times. This chain connects TRBV6-4 to TRBJ2-3; 7 bases match TRBD2. In germline, CDR1 is MRHNA, CDR2 SNTAGT. V dropped 5 bases and J dropped 4; count of bases not matched to a gene: 3. The CDR3 is made up of 13 amino acids. This CDR3 is CASSRGESDTQYF. The CDR3 nucleotides are TGTGCCAGCAGTCGGGGGGAATCAGATACGCAGTATTTT.

This chain uses TRBV7-2 with TRBJ1-2; TRBD1 aligns across 11 bases. Trimming took 5 bases from V and 5 from J; bases not matched to a gene: 7. There are 15 residues in the CDR3. Germline-derived CDR1 and CDR2 are SGHTA and FQGNSA. CDR3 in amino acids: CASSRRGTGGYGYTF. In DNA form, the CDR3 reads TGTGCCAGCAGCCGCCGAGGGACAGGGGGGTATGGCTACACCTTC.

The chain is built from TRBV15 and TRBJ1-2; possible D gene TRBD1, 5 bases. The CDR3 is made up of 16 amino acids. With 0 bases removed from V and 7 bases from J, the gap between germline ends came to 18 bases. The germline CDR1 and CDR2 sequences are LNHNV and YYDKDF (reference sequence). Here the CDR3 DNA reads TGTGCCACCAGCAGAGATCAGTCAGGACTGAGGGGTGGCTACACCTTC. The encoded protein is CATSRDQSGLRGGYTF.

The chain is built from TRBV5-1 and TRBJ2-1; 8 nucleotides match TRBD2. CDR1 and CDR2 (germline): SGHRS, YFSETQ. J lost 0 bases, V lost 4 bases, and 6 bases had no gene match. There are 16 residues in the CDR3. Written as DNA, the CDR3 is TGCGCCAGCAGCCCGGCGCTAGCGGGCTCCTACAATGAGCAGTTCTTC. Its translation is CASSPALAGSYNEQFF.

V is TRBV6-1 and J is TRBJ1-6, with 7 bases aligning to TRBD1. CDR1 and CDR2 (germline): MNHNS, SASEGT. V was clipped by 2 bases and J by 7 bases; unmatched bases: 5. The CDR3 has 15 residues. This chain's CDR3 is CASSERGQTNSPLHF. The DNA for the CDR3 is TGTGCCAGCAGTGAACGGGGACAGACAAATTCACCCCTCCACTTT.

The chain joins TRBV6-1 to TRBJ2-5; maybe TRBD2 (5 bases). Looked up from germline, CDR1 is MNHNS and CDR2 is SASEGT. V dropped 6 bases and J dropped 5 bases, with 19 bases sitting between them. CDR3 length: 15 amino acids. Here the CDR3 DNA reads TGTGCCAGCAGCCGATACGCGGGTGAGGAGGAGACCCAGTACTTC. It is translated as CASSRYAGEEETQYF.

The gene calls are TRBV6-2 or TRBV6-3 and TRBJ1-6, with TRBD1 as a possible D gene (5 bases). V lost 8 bases and J lost 3, with 17 bases in between. The germline V gene encodes CDR1 MNHEY and CDR2 SVGEGT. The CDR3 loop spans 16 amino acids. The CDR3 DNA reads TGTGCCAGCCTCGATGGGGGACCGAACTATAATTCACCCCTCCACTTT. Amino acid sequence: CASLDGGPNYNSPLHF.

This rearrangement joins TRBV29-1 to TRBJ1-2; 7 positions agree with TRBD1. The CDR3 totals 14 residues. From germline, CDR1 is SQVTM and CDR2 ANQGSEA. V lost 6 bases and J lost 1; bases outside the gene matches: 8. CDR3 region: CSVATGAYNYGYTF. For the CDR3, the DNA is TGCAGCGTCGCAACAGGGGCCTATAACTATGGCTACACCTTC.

This clonotype was detected only a few times. For the CDR3, the DNA is TGTGCCAGCAGCCCGACAGGGGGTTGGGAAGGCTACACCTTC. As protein: CASSPTGGWEGYTF. The chain joins TRBV5-6 to TRBJ1-2; 9 positions match TRBD1. The CDR3 is made up of 14 amino acids. The J segment lost 8 bases and the V segment lost 4 bases, leaving 9 bases of the junction unmatched. Germline V gene data show CDR1 as SGHDT and CDR2 as YYEEEE.